These T cell receptor beta chains were read from a single sample in a study of blood T cell repertoires in COVID-19. Sequencing used immunoSEQ multiplex PCR; TCRdb keeps in-frame clones, though not all of them. The repertoire holds 71,000 or so clones, with just over 90% as singletons. Sequencing was carried out using peripheral blood. The receptors here all came from a woman between 18 and 29 years old with acute or convalescent COVID-19. CDR3s include the opening cysteine and the closing phenylalanine or tryptophan. A D gene is named only where the DNA matches it firmly. Rows give clone size only sometimes, using once, few, many, or a class for an expanded clone.

D gene: TRBD1; J gene: TRBJ1-4; clone size: .; V gene: TRBV28; CDR3 DNA: TGTGCCGGTGGGGCCCACAGGGGAAAACTGTTTTTT; CDR3 protein: CAGGAHRGKLFF
D gene: .; J gene: TRBJ1-1; clone size: once; V gene: TRBV9; CDR3 DNA: TGTGCCAGCAGCGTAGAAGGGGACACTGAAGCTTTCTTT; CDR3 protein: CASSVEGDTEAFF
D gene: .; J gene: TRBJ1-1; clone size: .; V gene: TRBV3-1/TRBV3-2; CDR3 DNA: TGTGCCAGCAGCCAAGATAGGGTACAGGGGAACACTGAAGCTTTCTTT; CDR3 protein: CASSQDRVQGNTEAFF
D gene: TRBD2; J gene: TRBJ2-1; clone size: .; V gene: TRBV6-2/TRBV6-3; CDR3 DNA: TGTGCCAGCAGTCCACTACTCCAAGCGGGGGAGCAGTTCTTC; CDR3 protein: CASSPLLQAGEQFF
D gene: TRBD1; J gene: TRBJ1-2; clone size: once; V gene: TRBV27; CDR3 DNA: TGTGCCAGCAGTTCGACAGGGGGCGATGGCTACACCTTC; CDR3 protein: CASSSTGGDGYTF
D gene: TRBD1; J gene: TRBJ1-1; clone size: .; V gene: TRBV5-1; CDR3 DNA: TGCGCCAGCAGCTTGGGGACAGGGATCACTGAAGCTTTCTTT; CDR3 protein: CASSLGTGITEAFF
D gene: TRBD1; J gene: TRBJ2-3; clone size: .; V gene: TRBV3-1/TRBV3-2; CDR3 DNA: TGTGCCAGCAGCCAAGGGCAGGGGGTTGGGGATACGCAGTATTTT; CDR3 protein: CASSQGQGVGDTQYF
D gene: TRBD2; J gene: TRBJ2-5; clone size: .; V gene: TRBV12-3/TRBV12-4; CDR3 DNA: TGTGCCAATAAAAGCGGGGTCCAAGAGACCCAGTACTTC; CDR3 protein: CANKSGVQETQYF
D gene: TRBD2; J gene: TRBJ2-2; clone size: .; V gene: TRBV9; CDR3 DNA: TGTGCCCCTACAAGGAGGGCGGGGGGAAGAGCGGCCGGGGAGCTGTTTTTT; CDR3 protein: CAPTRRAGGRAAGELFF
D gene: .; J gene: TRBJ2-7; clone size: .; V gene: TRBV5-5; CDR3 DNA: TGTGCCAGCAGCATAGCCGACTTCCAAGGCTACGAGCAGTACTTC; CDR3 protein: CASSIADFQGYEQYF
D gene: TRBD1; J gene: TRBJ1-6; clone size: .; V gene: TRBV10-3; CDR3 DNA: TGTGCCATCGGGGGGACAGATCGAAATTCACCCCTCCACTTT; CDR3 protein: CAIGGTDRNSPLHF
D gene: .; J gene: TRBJ1-2; clone size: .; V gene: TRBV6-5; CDR3 DNA: TGTGCCAGCAGTTACTCGAGCCGCTCCACTAATATGGGCTACACCTTC; CDR3 protein: CASSYSSRSTNMGYTF
D gene: .; J gene: TRBJ2-1; clone size: .; V gene: TRBV7-8; CDR3 DNA: TGTGCCAGCAGCTTAATCCCACTAGCAGGGAATGAGCAGTTCTTC; CDR3 protein: CASSLIPLAGNEQFF
D gene: .; J gene: TRBJ1-1; clone size: .; V gene: TRBV27; CDR3 DNA: TGTGCCAGCAGTTTAGGTCACAGGAACACTGAAGCTTTCTTT; CDR3 protein: CASSLGHRNTEAFF
D gene: .; J gene: TRBJ2-6; clone size: .; V gene: TRBV7-2; CDR3 DNA: TGTGCCAGCAGCCTCAGGCTCTCTGGGGCCAACGTCCTGACTTTC; CDR3 protein: CASSLRLSGANVLTF
D gene: .; J gene: TRBJ1-2; clone size: .; V gene: TRBV2; CDR3 DNA: TGTGCCAGCTCAGCCGAGGTCCCAGGGCACGCTGGCTACACCTTC; CDR3 protein: CASSAEVPGHAGYTF
D gene: TRBD2; J gene: TRBJ2-7; clone size: once; V gene: TRBV7-9; CDR3 DNA: TGTGCCAGCAGCATAGGGACTAGCGGGAGTCTCTACGAGCAGTACTTC; CDR3 protein: CASSIGTSGSLYEQYF
D gene: .; J gene: TRBJ1-2; clone size: .; V gene: TRBV28; CDR3 DNA: TGTGCCAGCAGGGATAAGGACACCAACTATGGCTACACCTTC; CDR3 protein: CASRDKDTNYGYTF
D gene: .; J gene: TRBJ2-4; clone size: .; V gene: TRBV15; CDR3 DNA: TGTGCCACCACCAGACAGGTAGCGGCCAAAAACATTCAGTACTTC; CDR3 protein: CATTRQVAAKNIQYF
D gene: TRBD2; J gene: TRBJ2-3; clone size: .; V gene: TRBV2; CDR3 DNA: TGTGCCAGCCATGGCGGGGGGTCGGGTACGCAGTATTTT; CDR3 protein: CASHGGGSGTQYF
D gene: TRBD1; J gene: TRBJ1-2; clone size: .; V gene: TRBV6-5; CDR3 DNA: TGTGCCAGCAGTTTCGGACAGGGTTATGGCTACACCTTC; CDR3 protein: CASSFGQGYGYTF
D gene: .; J gene: TRBJ2-5; clone size: .; V gene: TRBV6-2/TRBV6-3; CDR3 DNA: TGTGCCAGCAGTTCAACACCTTGGGAGACCCAGTACTTC; CDR3 protein: CASSSTPWETQYF
D gene: TRBD1; J gene: TRBJ2-7; clone size: .; V gene: TRBV20-1; CDR3 DNA: TGCAGTGCTAGTAAGGGACAGGTTATTTCAGAGCAGTACTTC; CDR3 protein: CSASKGQVISEQYF
D gene: TRBD2; J gene: TRBJ2-5; clone size: .; V gene: TRBV19; CDR3 DNA: TGTGCCAGTAGTACCAGACTAGCGGGGACGCAAGAGACCCAGTACTTC; CDR3 protein: CASSTRLAGTQETQYF
D gene: .; J gene: TRBJ1-6; clone size: .; V gene: TRBV28; CDR3 DNA: TGTGCCAGCAGTTTAAGGGGGTTTTATAATTCACCCCTCCACTTT; CDR3 protein: CASSLRGFYNSPLHF
D gene: TRBD1; J gene: TRBJ1-3; clone size: few; V gene: TRBV6-2/TRBV6-3; CDR3 DNA: TGTGCCAGCAGTTACTCTCGGACAGGGAACTCTGGAAACACCATATATTTT; CDR3 protein: CASSYSRTGNSGNTIYF
D gene: .; J gene: TRBJ1-6; clone size: .; V gene: TRBV25-1; CDR3 DNA: TGTGCCAGCAGTGAATATCGGGGGTCACCCCTCCACTTT; CDR3 protein: CASSEYRGSPLHF
D gene: .; J gene: TRBJ2-1; clone size: .; V gene: TRBV29-1; CDR3 DNA: TGCAGCGTCCGACTAGTAATCAATGAGCAGTTCTTC; CDR3 protein: CSVRLVINEQFF
D gene: .; J gene: TRBJ1-1; clone size: .; V gene: TRBV27; CDR3 DNA: TGTGCCAGCAGCCCCTCCGGGGGGAACACTGAAGCTTTCTTT; CDR3 protein: CASSPSGGNTEAFF
D gene: .; J gene: TRBJ1-1; clone size: .; V gene: TRBV6-5; CDR3 DNA: TGTGCCAGCAGTTACGGCAGGGTGGGCACTGAAGCTTTCTTT; CDR3 protein: CASSYGRVGTEAFF
D gene: .; J gene: TRBJ2-7; clone size: .; V gene: TRBV6-6; CDR3 DNA: TGTGCCAGCAGTTACTCAGGGACTCGCTACGAGCAGTACTTC; CDR3 protein: CASSYSGTRYEQYF
D gene: .; J gene: TRBJ2-2; clone size: .; V gene: TRBV29-1; CDR3 DNA: TGCAGCGTTGTGTGGGCCCCCACCGGGGAGCTGTTTTTT; CDR3 protein: CSVVWAPTGELFF
D gene: .; J gene: TRBJ2-3; clone size: .; V gene: TRBV18; CDR3 DNA: TGTGCCAGCTCACCACCGGGGAAAGGGGGAGATACGCAGTATTTT; CDR3 protein: CASSPPGKGGDTQYF
D gene: .; J gene: TRBJ1-2; clone size: .; V gene: TRBV5-8; CDR3 DNA: TGTGCCAGCAGCTTCTTGGACAGAGAGTATGGCTACACCTTC; CDR3 protein: CASSFLDREYGYTF
D gene: .; J gene: TRBJ1-1; clone size: .; V gene: TRBV27; CDR3 DNA: TGTGCCAGCAGTTTACCCGGGAACACTGAAGCTTTCTTT; CDR3 protein: CASSLPGNTEAFF
D gene: TRBD2; J gene: TRBJ2-5; clone size: .; V gene: TRBV2; CDR3 DNA: TGTGCCAGCAGTGATCGGAAGCGGGATTCGGAAGAGACCCAGTACTTC; CDR3 protein: CASSDRKRDSEETQYF
D gene: TRBD2; J gene: TRBJ2-2; clone size: .; V gene: TRBV4-3; CDR3 DNA: TGCGCCAGCAGCCAAGTTTTCCGGACTAGGGGCGGGGAGCTGTTTTTT; CDR3 protein: CASSQVFRTRGGELFF
D gene: .; J gene: TRBJ2-7; clone size: .; V gene: TRBV6-1; CDR3 DNA: TGTGCCAGCAGTGAAGTTTTCGACAAAGCTTACGAGCAGTACTTC; CDR3 protein: CASSEVFDKAYEQYF
D gene: .; J gene: TRBJ2-2; clone size: few; V gene: TRBV27; CDR3 DNA: TGTGCCAGCAGTGCGGGACTGTTCACCGGGGAGCTGTTTTTT; CDR3 protein: CASSAGLFTGELFF
D gene: .; J gene: TRBJ1-1; clone size: .; V gene: TRBV9; CDR3 DNA: TGTGCCAGCAGCTCTACCTTTTACACTGAAGCTTTCTTT; CDR3 protein: CASSSTFYTEAFF
D gene: TRBD1; J gene: TRBJ2-7; clone size: .; V gene: TRBV4-3; CDR3 DNA: TGCGCCAGCAGCCAAGATCTCTTTCGGACAGGGGGTGAGCAGTACTTC; CDR3 protein: CASSQDLFRTGGEQYF
D gene: TRBD2; J gene: TRBJ2-1; clone size: .; V gene: TRBV6-1; CDR3 DNA: TGTGCCAGCAGTGATAAAACCTCGTTAGCGGGAGTTCTCCATGAGCAGTTCTTC; CDR3 protein: CASSDKTSLAGVLHEQFF
D gene: .; J gene: TRBJ2-7; clone size: .; V gene: TRBV2; CDR3 DNA: TGTGCCAGCAGCCTCGCCTCTTGGGGAGCCTACGAGCAGTACTTC; CDR3 protein: CASSLASWGAYEQYF
D gene: TRBD1; J gene: TRBJ2-5; clone size: .; V gene: TRBV10-3; CDR3 DNA: TGTGCCAGCAAGCGGGGACAGGGTGGGGAGACCCAGTACTTC; CDR3 protein: CASKRGQGGETQYF
D gene: TRBD1; J gene: TRBJ1-1; clone size: .; V gene: TRBV19; CDR3 DNA: TGTGCCAGTAGTATCCACGGACAGGGGGAGGCTTTCTTT; CDR3 protein: CASSIHGQGEAFF
D gene: TRBD1; J gene: TRBJ2-7; clone size: .; V gene: TRBV11-2; CDR3 DNA: TGTGCCAGCAGCTTAGTCAGGGGGCAGGGCGAGCAGTACTTC; CDR3 protein: CASSLVRGQGEQYF
D gene: TRBD1; J gene: TRBJ1-1; clone size: .; V gene: TRBV10-3; CDR3 DNA: TGTGCCATCAGTGAAAGGGGGCCGAGCACTGAAGCTTTCTTT; CDR3 protein: CAISERGPSTEAFF
D gene: TRBD2; J gene: TRBJ2-3; clone size: .; V gene: TRBV27; CDR3 DNA: TGTGCCAGCAGTCCTATAGCGGGTACAGATACGCAGTATTTT; CDR3 protein: CASSPIAGTDTQYF
D gene: .; J gene: TRBJ1-1; clone size: few; V gene: TRBV5-8; CDR3 DNA: TGTGCCAGCAGCTGGAGCGGGGGGGGATCTGAAGCTTTCTTT; CDR3 protein: CASSWSGGGSEAFF
D gene: .; J gene: TRBJ2-7; clone size: .; V gene: TRBV7-2; CDR3 DNA: TGTGCCAGCAGCTTAGGAATTGGAGCGGGTAGCTCCTACGAGCAGTACTTC; CDR3 protein: CASSLGIGAGSSYEQYF
D gene: TRBD2; J gene: TRBJ2-1; clone size: .; V gene: TRBV11-2; CDR3 DNA: TGTGCCAGCAGCGGCGGGACTAGCGGGAGGAAAGGGCAGTTCTTC; CDR3 protein: CASSGGTSGRKGQFF
D gene: TRBD1; J gene: TRBJ1-5; clone size: .; V gene: TRBV3-1/TRBV3-2; CDR3 DNA: TGTGCCAGCAGCCAAGGAGGGACAGGGAAGAATCAGCCCCAGCATTTT; CDR3 protein: CASSQGGTGKNQPQHF
D gene: .; J gene: TRBJ1-1; clone size: .; V gene: TRBV5-4; CDR3 DNA: TGTGCCAGCAGCTTGGCAGGGAAAGGGGGCACTGAAGCTTTCTTT; CDR3 protein: CASSLAGKGGTEAFF
D gene: .; J gene: TRBJ2-5; clone size: .; V gene: TRBV5-6; CDR3 DNA: TGTGCCAGCAGCTTGGGACGGCCGGGAGAGACCCAGTACTTC; CDR3 protein: CASSLGRPGETQYF
D gene: .; J gene: TRBJ2-7; clone size: .; V gene: TRBV12-5; CDR3 DNA: TGTGCTAGTGGTTTGGACATGAAAAAGCAGTACTTC; CDR3 protein: CASGLDMKKQYF
D gene: TRBD1; J gene: TRBJ1-5; clone size: .; V gene: TRBV15; CDR3 DNA: TGTGCCACCAGCAGAGCGGACAGGTCTGGCAATCAGCCCCAGCATTTT; CDR3 protein: CATSRADRSGNQPQHF
D gene: TRBD2; J gene: TRBJ2-1; clone size: .; V gene: TRBV19; CDR3 DNA: TGTGCCAGTAGTACGGGACTAGACCCCCTCTGGGAGCAGTTCTTC; CDR3 protein: CASSTGLDPLWEQFF